The rows below give T cell receptor beta chains drawn from one sample of a study of cytomegalovirus exposure and HLA in healthy donors. Data came from immunoSEQ multiplex PCR; TCRdb stores just in-frame clones and leaves some out. The sample lists fewer than 140,000 clones, roughly 82% occurring once. Sequences were obtained from PBMCs. Receptor source: a man aged 50-59 years in good health and CMV-seronegative. The CDR3 runs from the conserved cysteine through the conserved F or W. The order of the fields is CDR3 length, D gene, V gene, J gene, clone size, CDR3 protein, CDR3 DNA. The D gene is left open where the match is weak. For some rows the clone size is stated as once, few or many, or as a class when expanded; others skip it.

15	TRBD1	TRBV7-6	TRBJ2-5	.	CASSPPDRNQETQYF	TGTGCCAGCAGCCCTCCGGACAGGAACCAAGAGACCCAGTACTTC
15	.	TRBV2	TRBJ2-2	.	CASRRRTDHTGELFF	TGTGCCAGCAGACGAAGGACAGATCACACCGGGGAGCTGTTTTTT
15	TRBD2	TRBV6-6	TRBJ2-7	.	CASRVGSGGSYEQYF	TGTGCCAGCAGGGTCGGTAGCGGGGGATCTTACGAGCAGTACTTC
21	TRBD1	TRBV4-2	TRBJ1-6	.	CASSQEVGTGQSSLYNSPLHF	TGTGCCAGCAGCCAAGAAGTGGGAACGGGACAGTCAAGCCTTTATAATTCACCCCTCCACTTT
16	TRBD1	TRBV5-1	TRBJ2-5	.	CASSLGPGQGEETQYF	TGCGCCAGCAGCTTGGGCCCGGGACAGGGGGAAGAGACCCAGTACTTC
17	TRBD1	TRBV19	TRBJ1-5	few	CASRLGQGIGSNQPQHF	TGTGCCAGTAGACTGGGACAGGGGATAGGGAGCAATCAGCCCCAGCATTTT
13	.	TRBV5-1	TRBJ2-7	once	CASSLLEPYEQYF	TGCGCCAGCAGCTTGTTAGAACCGTACGAGCAGTACTTC
15	TRBD1	TRBV28	TRBJ1-2	.	CASSSGTGAIYGYTF	TGTGCCAGCAGTTCCGGGACAGGAGCCATCTATGGCTACACCTTC
16	.	TRBV5-4	TRBJ1-6	.	CASSQMGHAENSPLHF	TGTGCCAGCAGCCAAATGGGACACGCGGAGAATTCACCCCTCCACTTT
14	.	TRBV19	TRBJ1-5	.	CASSSGLRNQPQHF	TGTGCCAGTAGTTCAGGGTTGCGCAATCAGCCCCAGCATTTT
17	TRBD2	TRBV4-2	TRBJ2-1	.	CASSLIREAGGLNEQFF	TGTGCCAGCAGCCTTATAAGGGAAGCGGGGGGGCTTAATGAGCAGTTCTTC
15	TRBD1	TRBV5-1	TRBJ1-2	.	CASSFGQGDLYGYTF	TGCGCCAGCAGCTTCGGACAGGGGGATCTCTATGGCTACACCTTC
13	.	TRBV7-9	TRBJ1-1	.	CASSLDPDTEAFF	TGTGCCAGCAGCTTAGATCCTGACACTGAAGCTTTCTTT
12	.	TRBV19	TRBJ1-5	.	CASSIARQPQHF	TGTGCCAGTAGCATCGCTCGGCAGCCCCAGCATTTT
14	TRBD1	TRBV27	TRBJ1-3	.	CASAGGFSGNTIYF	TGTGCCAGCGCAGGGGGCTTCTCTGGAAACACCATATATTTT
15	TRBD1	TRBV7-3	TRBJ2-2	.	CASSSPDRGTGELFF	TGTGCCAGCAGCTCCCCGGACAGGGGAACCGGGGAGCTGTTTTTT
17	.	TRBV5-1	TRBJ1-1	.	CASSFSGVGALNTEAFF	TGCGCCAGCAGCTTTTCAGGGGTAGGGGCGTTGAACACTGAAGCTTTCTTT
8	.	TRBV9	TRBJ2-2	once	CRAGELFF	TGTCGGGCCGGGGAGCTGTTTTTT
14	.	TRBV4-1	TRBJ1-5	.	CASSLQVGNQPQHF	TGCGCCAGCAGCCTTCAGGTGGGCAATCAGCCCCAGCATTTT
12	.	TRBV5-4	TRBJ1-1	.	CASTVQGTEAFF	TGTGCCAGCACCGTACAGGGCACTGAAGCTTTCTTT
11	.	TRBV10-3	TRBJ1-2	.	CAISVRGGYTF	TGTGCCATCAGTGTGCGGGGTGGCTACACCTTC
11	.	TRBV29-1	TRBJ1-2	.	CSVAGFYGYTF	TGCAGCGTTGCAGGGTTCTATGGCTACACCTTC